This T cell receptor (beta chain) was recovered during a study of T cell changes during pregnancy in multiple sclerosis. This CDR3 has 14 residues. Trimming cost V 1 base and J 0 bases, with 6 bases left between them. Germline values: CDR1 KGHSY, CDR2 FQNENV. Assay used: immunoSEQ multiplex PCR; TCRdb lists only in-frame clones, some missing. Of some 48,000 clones listed, roughly 96% were seen once; the top ten hold about 0.89%. This sequence joins TRBV16 and TRBJ2-5, with a weak D call TRBD2 (5 bases). Sequenced here: peripheral blood, sampled in the second trimester of pregnancy. This TCR came from a female donor with multiple sclerosis, enrolled in a pregnancy study. The CDR3 is CASSQLRDQETQYF. In DNA form, the CDR3 reads TGTGCCAGCAGCCAATTGCGGGACCAAGAGACCCAGTACTTC. Drawing the rest from reference TRBV16 and TRBJ2-5, the complete variable domain is GEEVAQTPKHLVRGEGQKAKLYCAPIKGHSYVFWYQQVLKNEFKFLISFQNENVFDETGMPKERFSAKCLPNSPCSLEIQATKLEDSAVYFCASSQLRDQETQYFGPGTRLLVL.